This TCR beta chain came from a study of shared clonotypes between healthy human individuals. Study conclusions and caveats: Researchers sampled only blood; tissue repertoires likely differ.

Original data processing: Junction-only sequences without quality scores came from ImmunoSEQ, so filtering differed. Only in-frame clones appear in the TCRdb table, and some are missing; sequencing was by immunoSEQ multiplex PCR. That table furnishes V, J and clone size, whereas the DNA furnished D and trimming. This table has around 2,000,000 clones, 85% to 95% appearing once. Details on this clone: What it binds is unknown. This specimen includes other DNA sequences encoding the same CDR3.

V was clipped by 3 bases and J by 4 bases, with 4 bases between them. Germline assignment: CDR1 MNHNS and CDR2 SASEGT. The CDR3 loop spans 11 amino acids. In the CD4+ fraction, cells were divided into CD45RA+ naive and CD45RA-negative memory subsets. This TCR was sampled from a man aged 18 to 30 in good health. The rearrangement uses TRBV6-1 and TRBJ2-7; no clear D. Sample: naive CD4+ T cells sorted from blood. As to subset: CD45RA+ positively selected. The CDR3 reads CASSEAYEQYF. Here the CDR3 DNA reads TGTGCCAGCAGTGAGGCTTACGAGCAGTACTTC.